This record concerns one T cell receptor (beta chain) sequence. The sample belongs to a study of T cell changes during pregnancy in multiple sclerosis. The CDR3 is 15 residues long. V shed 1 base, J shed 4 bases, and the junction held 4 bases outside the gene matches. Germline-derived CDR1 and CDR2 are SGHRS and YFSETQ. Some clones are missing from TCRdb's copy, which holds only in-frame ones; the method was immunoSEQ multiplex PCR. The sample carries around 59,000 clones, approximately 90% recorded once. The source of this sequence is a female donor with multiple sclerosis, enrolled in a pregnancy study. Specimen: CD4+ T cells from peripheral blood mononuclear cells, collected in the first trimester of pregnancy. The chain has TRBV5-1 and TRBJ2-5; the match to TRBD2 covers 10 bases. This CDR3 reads CASSLRAGGVETQYF. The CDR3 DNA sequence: TGCGCCAGCAGCTTGCGAGCGGGGGGGGTAGAGACCCAGTACTTC.